These 31 T cell receptor beta chains originate from one sample sequenced in a study of CD8 T cells in ankylosing spondylitis. Via MiXCR, TCRdb re-called the 5' RACE reads, giving one row per CDR3 protein. Here the sample spans roughly 180,000 distinct CDR3 sequences, roughly 10% being singletons. The sequenced sample was blood, either unsorted or a sorted T cell fraction (not recorded which). The receptors shown here come from a male donor with ankylosing spondylitis or in good health (not recorded which).

The chain uses TRBV7-6 and TRBJ1-1; 10 bases are shared with TRBD1. The CDR3 loop spans 12 amino acids. The V segment lost 5 bases and the J segment 13 bases; nucleotides outside the gene matches: 7. The germline CDR1 and CDR2 sequences are SGHVS and FNYEAQ. This CDR3 is CASSPGTGVLFF. The CDR3 region has the DNA TGTGCCAGCAGCCCCGGGACAGGGGTACTTTTCTTT.

This clonotype appeared a few times. This sequence joins TRBV20-1 and TRBJ2-7; 9 bases map to TRBD2. V lost 6 bases, J lost 0 bases, and 6 bases stayed unmatched. Germline V gene sequence: CDR1 DFQATT, CDR2 SNEGSKA (reference sequence). The CDR3 is 14 amino acids. The CDR3 sequence: CSAKSGGSSYEQYF. DNA of the CDR3: TGCAGTGCCAAAAGCGGGGGGAGCTCCTACGAGCAGTACTTC.

Many counts were recorded for this clonotype. CDR3 sequence reads: CSARDQGGAQTYNEQFF. DNA of the CDR3: TGCAGTGCTAGGGATCAAGGCGGGGCCCAGACCTACAATGAGCAGTTCTTC. The rearrangement links TRBV20-1 to TRBJ2-1, with TRBD2 as a possible D gene (6 bases). Per germline, CDR1 DFQATT and CDR2 SNEGSKA (reference sequence). V was trimmed by 3 bases and J by 2 bases, leaving 20 bases between them. There are 17 residues in the CDR3.

This clonotype came up many times. The chain is built from TRBV5-6 and TRBJ2-1, with D hard to call. Per the germline V gene, CDR1 is SGHDT and CDR2 is YYEEEE. The CDR3 runs to 11 residues. V lost 4 bases and J 4 bases, leaving 3 bases between the germline ends. The chain's CDR3 is CASSTYNEQFF. The DNA for the CDR3 is TGTGCCAGCAGCACATACAATGAGCAGTTCTTC. The variable domain in full, with the rest retrieved from reference TRBV5-6 and TRBJ2-1, is DAGVTQSPTHLIKTRGQQVTLRCSPKSGHDTVSWYQQALGQGPQFIFQYYEEEERQRGNFPDRFSGHQFPNYSSELNVNALLLGDSALYLCASSTYNEQFFGPGTRLTVL.

This clonotype has at least ten counts. This chain connects TRBV12-3 or TRBV12-4 to TRBJ2-7; TRBD2 aligns across 8 bases. The trim removed 7 bases at V and 3 bases at J, leaving 8 bases unmatched. The CDR3 is made up of 14 amino acids. The CDR3 loop is CASTRGGAGYEQYF. The CDR3 coding sequence is TGTGCCAGCACCCGGGGGGGGGCCGGCTACGAGCAGTACTTC.

The rearrangement uses TRBV7-2 and TRBJ2-5; perhaps TRBD1 as D (5 bases). This CDR3 has 16 residues. Germline V gives CDR1 SGHTA, CDR2 FQGNSA. The V end lost 1 base, the J end lost 7 bases, and 19 bases lay between the germline ends. CDR3 sequence: CASSLEIGRAFGTQYF. Here the CDR3 DNA reads TGTGCCAGCAGCTTAGAAATAGGCAGGGCTTTCGGGACCCAGTACTTC.

This clonotype has at least ten counts. The CDR3 region is CAISEPSRANEQFF. CDR3 DNA sequence: TGTGCCATCAGTGAGCCCTCGAGAGCTAATGAGCAGTTCTTC. V usage is TRBV10-3 and J usage is TRBJ2-1; no clear D. The CDR3 is 14 amino acids. V dropped 2 bases and J dropped 7 bases, with 12 bases sitting between them. Germline V gene data show CDR1 as ENHRY and CDR2 as SYGVKD.

Many counts were recorded for this clonotype. The chain recombines TRBV10-1 with TRBJ2-1, with D unclear. This CDR3 contains 13 residues. Trimming removed 3 bases from V and 3 bases from J, with 6 bases in between. Germline CDR1 is WNHNN and CDR2 is SYGVQD (reference sequence). CDR3 sequence (DNA): TGCGCCAGCAGTGATTGGAGCTACAATGAGCAGTTCTTC. Its protein is CASSDWSYNEQFF.

The chain employs TRBV3-1 and TRBJ2-2, with D perhaps matching TRBD2 (6 bases). The CDR3 has 17 amino acids. Per the germline V gene, CDR1 is LGHDT and CDR2 is YNNKEL (reference sequence). The ends were cut back, 8 bases at V and 1 base at J, with 20 bases in the middle. CDR3 loop: CASEPPPGVRNTGELFF. The CDR3 DNA follows: TGTGCCAGCGAACCGCCTCCGGGGGTGAGGAACACCGGGGAGCTGTTTTTT.

This clonotype has a count of ten or more. The rearrangement joins TRBV29-1 to TRBJ2-7; possibly TRBD1 for D (5 bases). The CDR3 contains 14 residues. The germline V gene has CDR1 SQVTM and CDR2 ANQGSEA. V was shortened by 0 bases and J by 2 bases, with 11 bases between the two germline ends. The CDR3 nucleotides read TGCAGCGTTGAAGAGTTTCAGGGTACCTACGAGCAGTACTTC. It encodes CSVEEFQGTYEQYF.

This clonotype showed up many times. The V and J genes are TRBV5-6 and TRBJ2-5; no clear D. Trimming stripped 0 bases from V and 1 base from J, with 10 bases between. Germline V gene sequence: CDR1 SGHDT, CDR2 YYEEEE. The CDR3 length is 15 residues. The CDR3 protein is CASSLVTDPQETQYF. CDR3 coding DNA: TGTGCCAGCAGCTTGGTGACGGATCCCCAAGAGACCCAGTACTTC.

This chain links TRBV18 with TRBJ1-5, with D unresolved. This CDR3 has 13 amino acids. Germline CDR1 and CDR2: KGHSH and LQKENI. V lost 3 bases and J 4 bases, leaving 7 bases between the germline ends. CDR3 region: CASSPMRNQPQHF. DNA of the CDR3: TGTGCCAGCTCACCCATGAGGAATCAGCCCCAGCATTTT.

This clonotype was recorded many times. CDR3 sequence: CSVELNHLGMNTEAFF. CDR3 sequence (DNA): TGCAGCGTGGAGTTAAACCACCTCGGGATGAACACTGAAGCTTTCTTT. J is TRBJ1-1 and V is TRBV29-1; no firm D call. Germline V lookup: CDR1 SQVTM, CDR2 ANQGSEA. This CDR3 region has 16 residues. Trimming cost V 6 bases and J 0 bases, with 20 bases left between them.

This clonotype was seen a few times. At one boundary the junction diverges from the germline segment, which might be a read error. V is TRBV6-6 and J is TRBJ2-7, with D perhaps matching TRBD2 (5 bases). This CDR3 comprises 13 residues. CDR1 and CDR2 from the germline V gene are MNHNY and SVGAGI (reference sequence). In DNA, the CDR3 is TGTGCCAGCAGTTACAGCAAAGTGGGCGCCCCGGGGTTC. Translated, it gives CASSYSKVGAPGF.

This clonotype was recorded a few times. This chain links TRBV4-1 with TRBJ1-1; 9 bases align to TRBD1. After removal of 6 bases from V and 2 bases from J, the junction contained 7 bases not matched to a gene. From germline, CDR1 is MGHRA and CDR2 YSYEKL. There are 15 residues in the CDR3. The CDR3 loop is CASSGRGQGNTEAFF. Here the CDR3 DNA reads TGCGCCAGCAGTGGAAGGGGACAGGGAAACACTGAAGCTTTCTTT.

Many counts were recorded for this clonotype. V gene TRBV5-1 combines with J gene TRBJ2-1; D is unresolved. CDR1 and CDR2 (germline): SGHRS, YFSETQ. The CDR3 is made up of 15 amino acids. Trimming stripped 0 bases from V and 6 bases from J, with 13 bases between. The CDR3 bases are TGCGCCAGCAGCTTGGTCAATCAGGAGCTCAATGAGCAGTTCTTC. Translation: CASSLVNQELNEQFF.

The V gene is TRBV12-3 or TRBV12-4, the J gene TRBJ1-2; a weak D match, TRBD1 (5 bases). This CDR3 spans 14 amino acids. Deletions cut 2 bases from V and 7 bases from J, with 14 bases between. The DNA for the CDR3 is TGTGCCAGCAGTTTAAGGGGTGCCGCCGGTGGCTACACCTTC. As protein: CASSLRGAAGGYTF.

There are many counts of this clonotype. The genes are TRBV7-6 and TRBJ1-1; 10 bases are shared with TRBD1. Germline CDR1 and CDR2: SGHVS and FNYEAQ. After removal of 4 bases from V and 5 bases from J, the junction contained 4 bases not matched to a gene. This CDR3 has 14 amino acids. This CDR3 is CASSSGTGETEAFF. CDR3 in DNA: TGTGCCAGCAGCTCTGGGACAGGGGAGACTGAAGCTTTCTTT. Supplemented by reference TRBV7-6 and TRBJ1-1, the full variable domain reads GAGVSQSPRYKVTKRGQDVALRCDPISGHVSLYWYRQALGQGPEFLTYFNYEAQQDKSGLPNDRFSAERPEGSISTLTIQRTEQRDSAMYRCASSSGTGETEAFFGQGTRLTVV.

This clonotype was picked up many times. The chain uses TRBV6-1 and TRBJ2-2; possibly TRBD1 for D (6 bases). With 6 bases removed from V and 7 bases from J, the gap between germline ends came to 15 bases. Per the germline V gene, CDR1 is MNHNS and CDR2 is SASEGT. This CDR3 has 14 amino acids. The CDR3 sequence is CASRTTGYGGELFF. The DNA of the CDR3 is TGTGCCAGCAGGACAACAGGGTACGGCGGGGAGCTGTTTTTT.

V usage is TRBV3-1 and J usage is TRBJ2-7, with 8 bases aligning to TRBD2. Per germline, CDR1 LGHDT and CDR2 YNNKEL (reference sequence). The CDR3 covers 17 residues. With 1 base clipped from V and 3 bases from J, the junction kept 11 bases outside the gene matches. CDR3: CASSQVRAGARRYEQYF. In DNA form, the CDR3 reads TGTGCCAGCAGCCAAGTTCGAGCGGGAGCTCGACGCTACGAGCAGTACTTC.

In its sample, this clonotype was seen a few times. The chain has TRBV12-3 or TRBV12-4 and TRBJ2-2, with TRBD1 matching over 9 bases. CDR3 size: 15 residues. V was pared by 6 bases and J by 0 bases, with 2 bases of the junction left unmatched. The CDR3 DNA is TGTGCCAGCAGCCGACAGGGGGCGAACACCGGGGAGCTGTTTTTT. Its protein is CASSRQGANTGELFF.

This clonotype was recorded many times. V gene TRBV20-1 combines with J gene TRBJ1-1; 8 bases line up with TRBD1. The CDR3 sequence is 15 residues long. V was pared by 4 bases and J by 4 bases, with 11 bases of the junction left unmatched. Looked up from germline, CDR1 is DFQATT and CDR2 is SNEGSKA (reference sequence). DNA for the CDR3: TGCAGTGCTACGGACAGGGACGGGGTTAGCACTGAAGCTTTCTTT. Encoded protein: CSATDRDGVSTEAFF.

Only a few counts were recorded for this clonotype. J is TRBJ1-1 and V is TRBV9; 8 bases fit TRBD1. J lost 0 bases, V lost 6 bases, and 7 bases had no gene match. This CDR3 spans 15 amino acids. The germline gives CDR1 SGDLS, CDR2 YYNGEE. The CDR3 loop reads CASTQGAALNTEAFF. The CDR3 bases are TGTGCCAGCACCCAGGGGGCCGCGTTGAACACTGAAGCTTTCTTT.

The rearrangement uses TRBV6-1 and TRBJ2-2; possible D gene TRBD2, 5 bases. This CDR3 has 14 amino acids. CDR1 and CDR2 from the germline V gene are MNHNS and SASEGT. V was trimmed by 6 bases and J by 0 bases, leaving 8 bases between them. CDR3 in amino acids: CASSPLANTGELFF. CDR3 coding DNA: TGTGCCAGCAGCCCACTAGCGAACACCGGGGAGCTGTTTTTT.

In its sample, this clonotype was seen many times. The J gene is TRBJ2-7, the V gene TRBV10-3; 9 positions match TRBD1. J gave up 2 bases and V 6 bases, and 5 bases lay outside the gene matches. The CDR3 covers 14 residues. In germline, CDR1 is ENHRY, CDR2 SYGVKD. The CDR3 here is CAISGQGRPYEQYF. The CDR3 bases are TGTGCCATCAGCGGACAGGGGCGGCCCTACGAGCAGTACTTC.

In this sample, this clonotype turned up once. This may be a read error: a much more frequent sequence differs by one nucleotide. The rearrangement links TRBV14 to TRBJ2-5; perhaps TRBD1 as D (5 bases). CDR1 is SGHDN, CDR2 FVKESK, per germline. This CDR3 spans 13 amino acids. The CDR3: CASSSGWQATQYF. The CDR3 DNA is TGTGCCAGCAGTTCAGGGTGGCAAGCGACCCAGTACTTC.

This clonotype came up many times. The V call is TRBV5-1, the J call TRBJ2-2; TRBD1 matches at 8 bases. Unmatched junction bases numbered 8, after V lost 4 bases and J lost 0 bases. The CDR3 is 17 amino acids. Germline CDR1 SGHRS, CDR2 YFSETQ. The CDR3 bases are TGCGCCAGCAGCGCATCCGGGACAGGAGCGAACACCGGGGAGCTGTTTTTT. Protein: CASSASGTGANTGELFF.

In the case of this clonotype: A much larger clone lies a single base off, so this may be a read error. The chain employs TRBV6-5 and TRBJ1-2; maybe TRBD1 (5 bases). Germline CDR1 is MNHEY and CDR2 is SVGAGI. The CDR3 contains 14 residues. V lost 2 bases to trimming and J lost 8 bases, with 15 bases between them. The CDR3: CASSYGGRVNGYTF. DNA for the CDR3: TGTGCCAGCAGTTACGGAGGCAGGGTCAACGGCTACACCTTC.

This sequence joins TRBV2 and TRBJ2-2, with D perhaps matching TRBD1 or TRBD2 (5 bases each). V lost 6 bases, J lost 6 bases, and 14 bases lay in between. This CDR3 is built from 14 residues. CDR1 is SNHLY, CDR2 FYNNEI, per germline. The CDR3 region has the DNA TGTGCCAGCAGCCGGAGAGGGACGTCCGGGGAGCTGTTTTTT. Its protein is CASSRRGTSGELFF.

This clonotype has a count of ten or more. The chain couples TRBV5-1 to TRBJ2-1; 12 bases line up with TRBD1. Per germline, CDR1 SGHRS and CDR2 YFSETQ. The CDR3 has 16 amino acids. The ends lost 4 bases at V and 8 bases at J; junction bases unmatched: 10. The chain's CDR3 is CASSPTGTGGWHEQFF. For the CDR3, the DNA is TGCGCCAGCAGCCCCACCGGGACAGGGGGCTGGCATGAGCAGTTCTTC.

This clonotype came up many times. This chain uses TRBV15 with TRBJ2-5; 12 nucleotides line up with TRBD2. V trimming: 0 bases; J trimming: 3 bases; junction bases outside the gene matches: 2. This CDR3 comprises 16 residues. Germline V gene sequence: CDR1 LNHNV, CDR2 YYDKDF (reference sequence). The CDR3 here is CATSRDRTSGKETQYF. As DNA, the CDR3 is TGTGCCACCAGCAGAGATCGGACTAGCGGGAAAGAGACCCAGTACTTC.